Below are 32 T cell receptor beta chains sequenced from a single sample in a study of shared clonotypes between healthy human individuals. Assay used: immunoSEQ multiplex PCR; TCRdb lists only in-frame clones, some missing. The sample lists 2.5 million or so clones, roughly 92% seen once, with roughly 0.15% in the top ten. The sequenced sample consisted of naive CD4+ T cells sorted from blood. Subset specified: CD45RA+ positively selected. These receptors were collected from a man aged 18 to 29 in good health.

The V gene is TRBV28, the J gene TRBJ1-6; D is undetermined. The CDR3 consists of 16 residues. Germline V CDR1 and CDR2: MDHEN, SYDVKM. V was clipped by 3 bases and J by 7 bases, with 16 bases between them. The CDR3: CASSFIRWEMNSPLHF. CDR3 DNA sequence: TGTGCCAGCAGTTTCATTCGTTGGGAGATGAATTCACCCCTCCACTTT. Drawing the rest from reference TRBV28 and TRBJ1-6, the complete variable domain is DVKVTQSSRYLVKRTGEKVFLECVQDMDHENMFWYRQDPGLGLRLIYFSYDVKMKEKGDIPEGYSVSREKKERFSLILESASTNQTSMYLCASSFIRWEMNSPLHFGNGTRLTVT.

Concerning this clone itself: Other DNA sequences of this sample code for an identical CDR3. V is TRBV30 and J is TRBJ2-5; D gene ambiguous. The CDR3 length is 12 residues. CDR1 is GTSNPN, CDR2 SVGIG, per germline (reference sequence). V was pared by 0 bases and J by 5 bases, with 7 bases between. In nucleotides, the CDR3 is TGTGCCTGGAGTGTCATCGGGGAGACCCAGTACTTC. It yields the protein CAWSVIGETQYF. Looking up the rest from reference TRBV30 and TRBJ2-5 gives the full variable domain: SQTIHQWPATLVQPVGSPLSLECTVEGTSNPNLYWYRQAAGRGLQLLFYSVGIGQISSEVPQNLSASRPQDRQFILSSKKLLLSDSGFYLCAWSVIGETQYFGPGTRLLVL.

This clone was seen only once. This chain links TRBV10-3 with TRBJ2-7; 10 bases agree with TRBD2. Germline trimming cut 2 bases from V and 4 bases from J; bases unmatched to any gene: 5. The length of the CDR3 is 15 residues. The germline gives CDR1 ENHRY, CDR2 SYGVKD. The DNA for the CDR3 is TGTGCCATCAGTGAGCCGGGACTAGCGCTGTACGAGCAGTACTTC. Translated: CAISEPGLALYEQYF.

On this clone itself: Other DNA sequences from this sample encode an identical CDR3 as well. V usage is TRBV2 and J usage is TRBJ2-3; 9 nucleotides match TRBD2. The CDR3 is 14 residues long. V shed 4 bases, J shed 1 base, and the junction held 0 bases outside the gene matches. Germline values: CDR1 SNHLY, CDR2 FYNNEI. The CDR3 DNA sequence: TGTGCCAGCAGTGCTAGCGGGGGCACAGATACGCAGTATTTT. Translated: CASSASGGTDTQYF.

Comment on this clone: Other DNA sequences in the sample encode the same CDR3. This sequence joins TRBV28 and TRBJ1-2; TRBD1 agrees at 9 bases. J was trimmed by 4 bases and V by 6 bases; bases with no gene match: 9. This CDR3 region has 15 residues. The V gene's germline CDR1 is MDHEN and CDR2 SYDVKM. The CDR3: CASSSPGQGGYGYTF. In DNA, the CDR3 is TGTGCCAGCAGCTCCCCGGGACAGGGTGGCTATGGCTACACCTTC.

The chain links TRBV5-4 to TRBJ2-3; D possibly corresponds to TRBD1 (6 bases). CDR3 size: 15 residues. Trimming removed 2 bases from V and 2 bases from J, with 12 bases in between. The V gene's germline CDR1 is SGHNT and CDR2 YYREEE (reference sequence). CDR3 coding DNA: TGTGCCAGCAGCTTCCCACAGGGAACCACAGATACGCAGTATTTT. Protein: CASSFPQGTTDTQYF.

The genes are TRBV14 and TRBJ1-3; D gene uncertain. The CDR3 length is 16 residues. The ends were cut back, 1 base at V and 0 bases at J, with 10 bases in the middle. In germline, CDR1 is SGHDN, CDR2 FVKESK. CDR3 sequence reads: CASSQATPSSGNTIYF. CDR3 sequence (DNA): TGTGCCAGCAGCCAAGCCACACCGAGCTCTGGAAACACCATATATTTT.

The CDR3 loop reads CASGLDRAGETQYF. In DNA form, the CDR3 reads TGTGCTAGTGGTTTGGACAGGGCGGGGGAGACCCAGTACTTC. The chain couples TRBV12-5 to TRBJ2-5, with D possibly being TRBD1 or TRBD2 (6 bases each). The germline CDR1 and CDR2 sequences are LGHNT and FRNRAP. The germline V and J ends were trimmed by 1 base and 5 bases, with 11 bases remaining between them. CDR3 length: 14 amino acids. Full variable domain (remainder filled in from reference TRBV12-5 and TRBJ2-5): DARVTQTPRHKVTEMGQEVTMRCQPILGHNTVFWYRQTMMQGLELLAYFRNRAPLDDSGMPKDRFSAEMPDATLATLKIQPSEPRDSAVYFCASGLDRAGETQYFGPGTRLLVL.

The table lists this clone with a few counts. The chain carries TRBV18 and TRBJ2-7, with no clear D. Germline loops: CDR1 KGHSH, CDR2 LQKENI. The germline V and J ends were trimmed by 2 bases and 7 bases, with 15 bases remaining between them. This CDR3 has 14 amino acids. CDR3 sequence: CASSPGRQVKEQYF. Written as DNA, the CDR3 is TGTGCCAGCTCACCAGGCCGGCAGGTAAAGGAGCAGTACTTC.

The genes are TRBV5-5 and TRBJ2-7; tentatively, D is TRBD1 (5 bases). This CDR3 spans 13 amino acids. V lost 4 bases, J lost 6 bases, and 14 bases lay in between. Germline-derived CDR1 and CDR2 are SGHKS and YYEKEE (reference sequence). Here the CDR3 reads CASSQEGVTEQYF. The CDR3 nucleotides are TGTGCCAGCAGCCAAGAAGGGGTCACCGAGCAGTACTTC. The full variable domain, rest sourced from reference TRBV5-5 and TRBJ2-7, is DAGVTQSPTHLIKTRGQQVTLRCSPISGHKSVSWYQQVLGQGPQFIFQYYEKEERGRGNFPDRFSARQFPNYSSELNVNALLLGDSALYLCASSQEGVTEQYFGPGTRLTVT.

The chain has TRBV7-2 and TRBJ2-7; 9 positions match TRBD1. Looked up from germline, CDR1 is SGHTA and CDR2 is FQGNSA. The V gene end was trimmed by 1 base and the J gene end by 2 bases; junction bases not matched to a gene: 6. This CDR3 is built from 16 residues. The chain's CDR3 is CASSLVGTGTTYEQYF. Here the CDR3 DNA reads TGTGCCAGCAGCTTAGTGGGGACAGGGACCACCTACGAGCAGTACTTC.

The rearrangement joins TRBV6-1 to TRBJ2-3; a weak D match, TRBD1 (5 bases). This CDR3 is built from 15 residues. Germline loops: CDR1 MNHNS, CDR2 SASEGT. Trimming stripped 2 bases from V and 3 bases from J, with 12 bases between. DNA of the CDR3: TGTGCCAGCAGTGAAATCAGGGCCGGGACAGATACGCAGTATTTT. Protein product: CASSEIRAGTDTQYF.

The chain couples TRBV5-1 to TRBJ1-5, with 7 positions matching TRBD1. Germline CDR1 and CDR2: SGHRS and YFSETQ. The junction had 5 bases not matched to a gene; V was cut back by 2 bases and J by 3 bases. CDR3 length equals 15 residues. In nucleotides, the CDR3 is TGCGCCAGCAGCTTCGGAGACAGGGACAATCAGCCCCAGCATTTT. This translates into CASSFGDRDNQPQHF.

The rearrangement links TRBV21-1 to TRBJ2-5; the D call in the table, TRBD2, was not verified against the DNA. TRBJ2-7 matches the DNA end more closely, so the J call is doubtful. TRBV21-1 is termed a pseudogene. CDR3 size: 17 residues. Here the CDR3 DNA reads TGTGCCAGCAGCACTCCGGGACTAGAATCGAGGCACTACGAGCAGTACTTC. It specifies CASSTPGLESRHYEQYF.

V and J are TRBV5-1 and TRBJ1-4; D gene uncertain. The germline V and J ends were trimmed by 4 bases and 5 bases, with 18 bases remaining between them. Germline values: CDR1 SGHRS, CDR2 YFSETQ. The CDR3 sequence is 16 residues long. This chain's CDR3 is CASSHGDEVVNEKLFF. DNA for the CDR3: TGCGCCAGCAGCCATGGGGATGAGGTGGTCAATGAAAAACTGTTTTTT.

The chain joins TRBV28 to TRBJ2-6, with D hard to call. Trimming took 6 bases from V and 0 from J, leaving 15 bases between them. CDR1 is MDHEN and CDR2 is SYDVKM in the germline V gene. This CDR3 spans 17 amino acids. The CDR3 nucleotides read TGTGCCAGCAGCTCACGTCGGGCCTTCTCTGGGGCCAACGTCCTGACTTTC. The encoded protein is CASSSRRAFSGANVLTF.

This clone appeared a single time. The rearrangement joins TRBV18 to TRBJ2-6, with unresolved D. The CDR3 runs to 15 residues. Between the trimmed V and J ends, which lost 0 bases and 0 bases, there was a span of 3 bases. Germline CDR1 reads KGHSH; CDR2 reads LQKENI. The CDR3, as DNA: TGTGCCAGCTCACCACCGTTCTCTGGGGCCAACGTCCTGACTTTC. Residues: CASSPPFSGANVLTF.

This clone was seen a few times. DNA of the CDR3: TGCGCCAGTCAGCTGGGTAGCGGGTCGCAGTCCTACGAGCAGTACTTC. This gives the protein CASQLGSGSQSYEQYF. The chain has TRBV10-2 and TRBJ2-7; 7 bases line up with TRBD2. Looked up from germline, CDR1 is WSHSY and CDR2 is SAAADI. This CDR3 is built from 16 residues. V gave up 9 bases and J gave up 1 base; unmatched junction bases: 15.

The chain's CDR3 is CASSNRKNQPQHF. The CDR3 region has the DNA TGTGCCAGTAGTAACAGGAAAAATCAGCCCCAGCATTTT. The chain recombines TRBV19 with TRBJ1-5; TRBD1 is a possible D gene (5 bases). CDR1 and CDR2 from the germline V gene are LNHDA and SQIVND (reference sequence). CDR3 size: 13 residues. Trimming took 4 bases from V and 4 from J, leaving 8 bases between them.

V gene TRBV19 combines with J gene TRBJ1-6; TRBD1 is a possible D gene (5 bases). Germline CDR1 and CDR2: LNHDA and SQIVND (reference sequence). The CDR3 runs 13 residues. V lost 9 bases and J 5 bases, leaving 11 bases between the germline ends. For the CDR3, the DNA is TGTGCCAGCGGGAGACAGAATAATTCACCCCTCCACTTT. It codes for CASGRQNNSPLHF.

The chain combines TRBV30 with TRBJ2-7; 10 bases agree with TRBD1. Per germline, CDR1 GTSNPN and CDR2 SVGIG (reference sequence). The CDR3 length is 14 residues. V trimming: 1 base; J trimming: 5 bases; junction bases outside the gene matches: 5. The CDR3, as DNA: TGTGCCTGGAGTGGGGGGACAGGGGCCCACGAGCAGTACTTC. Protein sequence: CAWSGGTGAHEQYF.

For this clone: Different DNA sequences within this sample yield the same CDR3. CDR3 sequence: CAWSSEGNQPQHF. CDR3 DNA: TGTGCCTGGAGTTCAGAGGGGAATCAGCCCCAGCATTTT. This chain links TRBV30 with TRBJ1-5; TRBD1 might be the D (5 bases). Germline-derived CDR1 and CDR2 are GTSNPN and SVGIG (reference sequence). V lost 2 bases to trimming and J lost 4 bases, with 9 bases between them. This CDR3 has 13 residues.

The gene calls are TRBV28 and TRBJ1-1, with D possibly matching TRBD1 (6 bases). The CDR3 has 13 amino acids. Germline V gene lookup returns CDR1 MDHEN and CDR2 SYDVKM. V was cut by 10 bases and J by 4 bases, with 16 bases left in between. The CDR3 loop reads CATSKGGATEAFF. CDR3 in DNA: TGTGCCACCTCTAAGGGGGGAGCCACTGAAGCTTTCTTT.

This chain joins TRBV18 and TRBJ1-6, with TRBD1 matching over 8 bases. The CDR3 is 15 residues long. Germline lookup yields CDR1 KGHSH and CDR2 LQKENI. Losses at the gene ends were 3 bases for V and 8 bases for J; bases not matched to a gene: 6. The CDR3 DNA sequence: TGTGCCAGCTCACCCCCGGGACAGGCTGATTCACCCCTCCACTTT. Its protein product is CASSPPGQADSPLHF.

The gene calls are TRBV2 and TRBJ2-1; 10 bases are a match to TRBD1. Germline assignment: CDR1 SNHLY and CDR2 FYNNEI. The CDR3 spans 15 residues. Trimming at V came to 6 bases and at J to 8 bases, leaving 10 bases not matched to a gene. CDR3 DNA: TGTGCCAGCAGCTACTGGGACAGGGGAAACGATGAGCAGTTCTTC. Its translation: CASSYWDRGNDEQFF.

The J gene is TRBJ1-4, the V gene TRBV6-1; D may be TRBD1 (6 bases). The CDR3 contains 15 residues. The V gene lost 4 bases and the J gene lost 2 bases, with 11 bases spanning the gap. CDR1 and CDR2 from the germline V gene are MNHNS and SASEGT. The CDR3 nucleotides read TGTGCCAGCAGTGTTCAGGGGACGACTAATGAAAAACTGTTTTTT. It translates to CASSVQGTTNEKLFF.

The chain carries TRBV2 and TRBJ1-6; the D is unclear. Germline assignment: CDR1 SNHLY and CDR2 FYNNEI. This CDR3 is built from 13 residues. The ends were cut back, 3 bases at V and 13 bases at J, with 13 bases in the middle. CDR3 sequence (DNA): TGTGCCAGCAGTGATAGGTGGGTGTCGCCCCTCCACTTT. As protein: CASSDRWVSPLHF.

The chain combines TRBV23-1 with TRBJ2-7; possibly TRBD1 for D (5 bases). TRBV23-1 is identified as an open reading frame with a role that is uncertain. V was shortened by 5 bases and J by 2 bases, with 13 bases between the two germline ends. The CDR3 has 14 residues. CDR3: CASSAGLRPYEQYF. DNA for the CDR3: TGCGCCAGCAGTGCAGGGCTGCGGCCCTACGAGCAGTACTTC.

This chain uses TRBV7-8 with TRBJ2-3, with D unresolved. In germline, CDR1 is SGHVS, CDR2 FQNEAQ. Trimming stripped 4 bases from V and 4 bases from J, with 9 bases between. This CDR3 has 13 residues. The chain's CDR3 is CASSWTRSDTQYF. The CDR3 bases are TGTGCCAGCAGCTGGACGAGGTCAGATACGCAGTATTTT.

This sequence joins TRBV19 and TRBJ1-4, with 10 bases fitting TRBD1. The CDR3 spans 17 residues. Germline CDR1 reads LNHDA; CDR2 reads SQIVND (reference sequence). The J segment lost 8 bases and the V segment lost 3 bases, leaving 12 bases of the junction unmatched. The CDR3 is CASSMGTGVLLSEKLFF. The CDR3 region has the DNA TGTGCCAGTAGTATGGGGACAGGGGTTTTATTGTCCGAAAAACTGTTTTTT.

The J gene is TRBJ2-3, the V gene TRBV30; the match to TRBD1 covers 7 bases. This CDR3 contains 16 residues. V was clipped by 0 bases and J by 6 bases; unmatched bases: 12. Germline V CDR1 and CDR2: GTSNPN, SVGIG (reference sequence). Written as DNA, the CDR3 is TGTGCCTGGAGTGTATTTGGGACAGCCCAAGTGGATACGCAGTATTTT. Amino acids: CAWSVFGTAQVDTQYF.

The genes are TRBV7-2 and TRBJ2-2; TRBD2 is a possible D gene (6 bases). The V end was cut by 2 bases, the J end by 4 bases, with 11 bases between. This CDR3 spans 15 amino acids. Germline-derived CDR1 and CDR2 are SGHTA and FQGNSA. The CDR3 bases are TGTGCCAGCAGCTTACTCCAGGGAGGCACCGGGGAGCTGTTTTTT. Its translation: CASSLLQGGTGELFF. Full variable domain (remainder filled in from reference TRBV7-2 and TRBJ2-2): GAGVSQSPSNKVTEKGKDVELRCDPISGHTALYWYRQSLGQGLEFLIYFQGNSAPDKSGLPSDRFSAERTGGSVSTLTIQRTQQEDSAVYLCASSLLQGGTGELFFGEGSRLTVL.